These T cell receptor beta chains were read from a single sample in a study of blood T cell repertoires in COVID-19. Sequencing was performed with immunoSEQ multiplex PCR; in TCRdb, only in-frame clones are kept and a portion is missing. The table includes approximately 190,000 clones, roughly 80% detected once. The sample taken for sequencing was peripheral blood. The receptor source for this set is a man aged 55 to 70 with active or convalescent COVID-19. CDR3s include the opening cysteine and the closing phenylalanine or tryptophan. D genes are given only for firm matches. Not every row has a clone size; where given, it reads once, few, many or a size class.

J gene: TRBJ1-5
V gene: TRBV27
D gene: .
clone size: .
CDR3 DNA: TGTGCCAGCGGATTGGACAGCTATAGCAATCAGCCCCAGCATTTT
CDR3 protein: CASGLDSYSNQPQHF

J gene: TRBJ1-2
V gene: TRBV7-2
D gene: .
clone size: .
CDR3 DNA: TGTGCCAGCAGCTTAGGGGGGTTGGGACTGTATGGCTACACCTTC
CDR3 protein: CASSLGGLGLYGYTF

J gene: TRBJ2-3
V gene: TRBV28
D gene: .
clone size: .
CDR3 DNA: TGTGCCAGCAGCTATCGTCCACCTGGCACAGATACGCAGTATTTT
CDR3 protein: CASSYRPPGTDTQYF

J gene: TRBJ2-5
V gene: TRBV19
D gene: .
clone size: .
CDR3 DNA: TGTGCCAGTAGCAGAATCACAGGTTTCCAAGAGACCCAGTACTTC
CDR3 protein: CASSRITGFQETQYF

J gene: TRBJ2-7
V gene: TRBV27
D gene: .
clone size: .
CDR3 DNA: TGTGCCAGCAGTTTGGGGGGGGGACACTGGGACGAGCAGTACTTC
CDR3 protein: CASSLGGGHWDEQYF

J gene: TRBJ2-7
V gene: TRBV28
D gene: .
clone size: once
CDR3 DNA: TGTGCCAGCAGTTCCGGGATAAGCACTACCGACGAGCAGTACTTC
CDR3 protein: CASSSGISTTDEQYF

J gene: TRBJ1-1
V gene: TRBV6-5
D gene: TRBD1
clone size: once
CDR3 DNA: TGTGCCAGCAACCTGGGACAGGCCCTCCCTGAAGCTTTCTTT
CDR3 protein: CASNLGQALPEAFF

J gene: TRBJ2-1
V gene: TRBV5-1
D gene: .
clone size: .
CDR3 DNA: TGCGCCAGCAGCTTGGCTCCCGGGAGCTCCTACAATGAGCAGTTCTTC
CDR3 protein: CASSLAPGSSYNEQFF

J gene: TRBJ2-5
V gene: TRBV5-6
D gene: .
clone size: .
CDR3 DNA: TGTGCCAGCAGCCAGCGGCACCAAGAGACCCAGTACTTC
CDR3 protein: CASSQRHQETQYF

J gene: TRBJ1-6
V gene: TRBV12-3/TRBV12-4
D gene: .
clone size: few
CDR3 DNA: TGTGCCAGCACCCTAGGCTGGAATTCACCCCTCCACTTT
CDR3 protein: CASTLGWNSPLHF

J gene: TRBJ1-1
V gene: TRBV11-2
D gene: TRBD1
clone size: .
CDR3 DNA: TGTGCCAGCAGTTTCGCAGGGGGCTGGATGGGATCTGAAGCTTTCTTT
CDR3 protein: CASSFAGGWMGSEAFF

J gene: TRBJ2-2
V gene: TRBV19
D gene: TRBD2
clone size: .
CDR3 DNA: TGTGCCAGCGCCGCCCTGGGACTAGCGGGAGTCACCGGGGAGCTGTTTTTT
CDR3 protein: CASAALGLAGVTGELFF

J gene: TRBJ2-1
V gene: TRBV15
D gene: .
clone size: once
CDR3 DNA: TGTGCCACCAGCAGAGTGGCGGGGCCGACTAATGAGCAGTTCTTC
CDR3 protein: CATSRVAGPTNEQFF

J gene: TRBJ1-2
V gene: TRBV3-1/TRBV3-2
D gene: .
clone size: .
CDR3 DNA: TGTGCCAGCAGCCTCGGGTCTCCCTATGGCTACACCTTC
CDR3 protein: CASSLGSPYGYTF

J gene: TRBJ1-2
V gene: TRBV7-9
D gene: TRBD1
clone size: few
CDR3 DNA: TGTGCCAGCCGACTTTGGATGGGACAGGGGGTCCCAGGTGGCTACACCTTC
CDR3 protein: CASRLWMGQGVPGGYTF

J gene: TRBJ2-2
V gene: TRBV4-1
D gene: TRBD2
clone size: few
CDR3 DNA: TGCGCCAGCAGCCACTCGACTAGCGGGAGGGGCACCGGGGAGCTGTTTTTT
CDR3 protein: CASSHSTSGRGTGELFF

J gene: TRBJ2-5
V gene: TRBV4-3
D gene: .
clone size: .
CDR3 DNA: TGCGCCAGCAGCCAAGGGAGTCAGGGGTCGGAGACCCAGTACTTC
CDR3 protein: CASSQGSQGSETQYF

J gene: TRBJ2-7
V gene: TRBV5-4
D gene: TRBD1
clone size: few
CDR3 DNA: TGTGCCAGCAGCTCCCCCGGGACAGGGGGCGGCGAGCAGTACTTC
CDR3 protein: CASSSPGTGGGEQYF

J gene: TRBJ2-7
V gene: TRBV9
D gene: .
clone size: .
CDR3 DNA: TGTGCCAGCAGCGTTTCCAGGGCGACCTACGAGCAGTACTTC
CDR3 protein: CASSVSRATYEQYF

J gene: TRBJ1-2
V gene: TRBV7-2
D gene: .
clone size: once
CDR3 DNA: TGTGCCAGCAGCGTATCAGGTAGCGACGGCTACACCTTC
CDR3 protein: CASSVSGSDGYTF

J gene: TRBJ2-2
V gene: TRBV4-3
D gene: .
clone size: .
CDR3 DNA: TGCGCCAGCAGCCAAGACTATGCCACCGGGGAGCTGTTTTTT
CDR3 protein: CASSQDYATGELFF

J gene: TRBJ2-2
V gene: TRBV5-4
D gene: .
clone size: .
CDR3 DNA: TGTGCCAGCAGCTTGAAGGGGGCCGGGGAGCTGTTTTTT
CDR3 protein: CASSLKGAGELFF

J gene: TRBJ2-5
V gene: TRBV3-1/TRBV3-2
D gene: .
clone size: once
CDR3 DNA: TGTGCCAGCCACCACCCAGGGCAAGGAGAGACCCAGTACTTC
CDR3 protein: CASHHPGQGETQYF

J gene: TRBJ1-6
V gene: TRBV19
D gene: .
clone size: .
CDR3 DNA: TGTGCCAGTAGGCTGTGGGGCGGACCGGATTCACCCCTCCACTTT
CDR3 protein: CASRLWGGPDSPLHF

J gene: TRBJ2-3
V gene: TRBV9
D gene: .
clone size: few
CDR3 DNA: TGTGCCAGCAGCCCGTTAAGGAGGGAGTGGGATACGCAGTATTTT
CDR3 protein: CASSPLRREWDTQYF

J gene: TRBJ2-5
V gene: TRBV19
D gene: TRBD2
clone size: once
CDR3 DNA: TGTGCCAGTAGTACCGGACTAGCGGGACAAGAGACCCAGTACTTC
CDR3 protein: CASSTGLAGQETQYF

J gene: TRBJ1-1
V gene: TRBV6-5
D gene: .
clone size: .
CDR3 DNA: TGTGCCAGCTCCCTCGGGGAGGGGAATGAAGCTTTCTTT
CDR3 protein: CASSLGEGNEAFF

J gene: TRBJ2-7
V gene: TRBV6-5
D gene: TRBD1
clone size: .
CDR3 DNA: TGTGCCAGCAGGCGACAGGGTTCCTACGAGCAGTACTTC
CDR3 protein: CASRRQGSYEQYF

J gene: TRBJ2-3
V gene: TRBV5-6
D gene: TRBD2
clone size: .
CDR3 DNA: TGTGCCAGCAGCTTGGGGCCACTAGCGGGGGGCACAGATACGCAGTATTTT
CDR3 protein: CASSLGPLAGGTDTQYF

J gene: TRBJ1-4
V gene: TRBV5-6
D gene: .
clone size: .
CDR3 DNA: TGTGCCAGCAGCTCCAGAGGGCCGAGCCCGTCCTTTAATGAAAAACTGTTTTTT
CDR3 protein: CASSSRGPSPSFNEKLFF

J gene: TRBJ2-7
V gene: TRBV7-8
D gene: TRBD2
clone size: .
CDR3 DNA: TGTGCCAGCAGCCCCCCGGGGGGGCTTGGCTACGAGCAGTACTTC
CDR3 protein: CASSPPGGLGYEQYF

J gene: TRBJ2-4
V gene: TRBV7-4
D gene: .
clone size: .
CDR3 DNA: TGTGCCAGCAGACATACAGGGGGCGTTAAGCTAGCGGGAGATCTAGCCAAAAACATTCAGTACTTC
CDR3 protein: CASRHTGGVKLAGDLAKNIQYF